This T cell receptor (beta chain) was profiled in a study of OX40 agonist ivuxolimab in advanced cancers. General study findings and limits: Among the lowest peripheral clonal expansion occurred in 0.1-3.0 mg/kg partial responders. With doses of 0.1 to 3.0 mg/kg, CD4+ and CD8+ blood T cells had undergone clonal expansion by week 6. CD4+ T cells averaged fewer expanded clones than CD8+ T cells.

With respect to this clone: Its matching antigen is unknown.

Sequencing used immunoSEQ multiplex PCR; TCRdb keeps in-frame clones, though not all of them. The data hold 80,000 to 95,000 clones, with under 95% observed a single time. The specimen was CD4+ or CD8+ T cells sorted from blood, collected in a trial of the OX40 agonist ivuxolimab. This TCR derives from an adult with an advanced solid tumor such as melanoma, head and neck, liver or kidney cancer.

In DNA form, the CDR3 reads TGTGCCAGCAACTACCGGGACAGGGGTGGCTACACCTTC. This sequence encodes CASNYRDRGGYTF. The chain combines TRBV28 with TRBJ1-2, with 10 positions matching TRBD1. Germline V CDR1 and CDR2: MDHEN, SYDVKM. The V gene end was trimmed by 7 bases and the J gene end by 7 bases; junction bases not matched to a gene: 6. This CDR3 spans 13 amino acids.